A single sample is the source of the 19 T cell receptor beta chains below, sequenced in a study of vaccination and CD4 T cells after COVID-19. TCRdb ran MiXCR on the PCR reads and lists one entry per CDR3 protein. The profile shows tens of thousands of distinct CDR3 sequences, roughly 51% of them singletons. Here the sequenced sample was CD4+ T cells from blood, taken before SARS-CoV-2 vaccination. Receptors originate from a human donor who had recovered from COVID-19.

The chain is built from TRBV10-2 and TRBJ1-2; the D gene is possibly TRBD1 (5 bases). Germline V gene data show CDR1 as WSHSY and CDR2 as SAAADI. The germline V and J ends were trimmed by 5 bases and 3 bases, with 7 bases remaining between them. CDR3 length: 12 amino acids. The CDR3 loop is CASSRDDYGYTF. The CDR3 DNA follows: TGCGCCAGCAGTAGGGACGACTATGGCTACACCTTC.

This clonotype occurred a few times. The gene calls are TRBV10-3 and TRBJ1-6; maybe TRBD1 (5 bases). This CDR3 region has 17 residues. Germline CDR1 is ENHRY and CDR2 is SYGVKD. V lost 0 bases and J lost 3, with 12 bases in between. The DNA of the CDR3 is TGTGCCATCAGTGAGTCGAAGGACGGACACTATAATTCACCCCTCCACTTT. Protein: CAISESKDGHYNSPLHF.

CDR3 nucleotide sequence: TGTGCCAGCAGCTTAGGGACAGGGGGCGATTTCTTTCTTGATCAGCCCCAGCATTTT. The encoded protein is CASSLGTGGDFFLDQPQHF. The J gene is TRBJ1-5, the V gene TRBV7-9, with 11 bases that match TRBD1. CDR1 and CDR2 from the germline V gene are SEHNR and FQNEAQ (reference sequence). V dropped 1 base and J dropped 5; count of bases not matched to a gene: 13. The CDR3 extends over 19 amino acids.

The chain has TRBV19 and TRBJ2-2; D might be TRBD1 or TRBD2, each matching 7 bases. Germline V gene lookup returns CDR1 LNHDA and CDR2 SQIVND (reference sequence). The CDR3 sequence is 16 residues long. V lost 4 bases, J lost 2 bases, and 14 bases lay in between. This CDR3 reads CASSTRGGGNTGELFF. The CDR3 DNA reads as TGTGCCAGTAGTACCCGGGGAGGGGGCAACACCGGGGAGCTGTTTTTT.

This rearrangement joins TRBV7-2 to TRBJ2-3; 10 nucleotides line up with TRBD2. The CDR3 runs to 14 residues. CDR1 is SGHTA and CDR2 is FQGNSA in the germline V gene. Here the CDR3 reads CVTAGGPVTDTQYF. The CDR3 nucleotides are TGTGTCACAGCGGGAGGGCCGGTCACAGATACGCAGTATTTT.

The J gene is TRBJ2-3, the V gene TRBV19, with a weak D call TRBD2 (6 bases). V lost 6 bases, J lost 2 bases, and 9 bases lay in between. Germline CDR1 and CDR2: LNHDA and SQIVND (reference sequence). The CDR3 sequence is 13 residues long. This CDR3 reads CASSPGVTDTQYF. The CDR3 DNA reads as TGTGCCAGTAGCCCGGGGGTCACAGATACGCAGTATTTT.

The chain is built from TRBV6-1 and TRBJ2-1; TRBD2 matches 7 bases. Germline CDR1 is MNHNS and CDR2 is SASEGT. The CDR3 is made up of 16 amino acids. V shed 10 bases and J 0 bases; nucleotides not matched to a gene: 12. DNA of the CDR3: TGTGCCACCTACGGCGGGAGCCACAGCTCCTACAATGAGCAGTTCTTC. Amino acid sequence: CATYGGSHSSYNEQFF.

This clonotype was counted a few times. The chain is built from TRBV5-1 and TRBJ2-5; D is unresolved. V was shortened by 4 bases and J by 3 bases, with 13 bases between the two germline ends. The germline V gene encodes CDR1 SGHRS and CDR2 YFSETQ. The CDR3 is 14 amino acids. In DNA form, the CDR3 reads TGCGCCAGCAGCGCGGACCCAAGGAAAGAGACCCAGTACTTC. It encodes CASSADPRKETQYF.

In nucleotides, the CDR3 is TGCAGTGCTAACGGACAGGGTGAGGGCACAGATACGCAGTATTTT. As protein: CSANGQGEGTDTQYF. The gene calls are TRBV20-1 and TRBJ2-3, with 8 bases identical to TRBD1. The length of the CDR3 is 15 residues. V trimming: 4 bases; J trimming: 1 base; junction bases outside the gene matches: 7. Per the germline V gene, CDR1 is DFQATT and CDR2 is SNEGSKA (reference sequence).

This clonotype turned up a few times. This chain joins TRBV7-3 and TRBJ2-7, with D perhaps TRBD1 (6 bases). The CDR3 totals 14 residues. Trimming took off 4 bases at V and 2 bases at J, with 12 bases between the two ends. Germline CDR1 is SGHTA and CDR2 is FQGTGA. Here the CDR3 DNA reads TGTGCCAGCAGCTCCAACAGGGATGCCTACGAGCAGTACTTC. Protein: CASSSNRDAYEQYF.

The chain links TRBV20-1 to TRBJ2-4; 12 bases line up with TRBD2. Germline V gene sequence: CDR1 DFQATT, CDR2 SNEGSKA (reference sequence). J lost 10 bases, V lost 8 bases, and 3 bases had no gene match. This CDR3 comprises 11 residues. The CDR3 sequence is CSFGLAGIQYF. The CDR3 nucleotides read TGCAGTTTCGGACTAGCGGGAATTCAGTACTTC.

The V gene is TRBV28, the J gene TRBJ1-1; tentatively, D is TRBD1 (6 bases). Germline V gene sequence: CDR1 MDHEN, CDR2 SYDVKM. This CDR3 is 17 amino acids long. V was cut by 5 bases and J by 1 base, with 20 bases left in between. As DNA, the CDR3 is TGTGCCAGCAGTCCCCCTTTGGGGGGGGCGCAGAACACTGAAGCTTTCTTT. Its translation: CASSPPLGGAQNTEAFF.

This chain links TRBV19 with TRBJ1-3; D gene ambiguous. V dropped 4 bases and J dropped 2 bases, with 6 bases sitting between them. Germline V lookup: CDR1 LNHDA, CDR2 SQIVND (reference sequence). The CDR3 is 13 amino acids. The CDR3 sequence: CASSRSAGNTIYF. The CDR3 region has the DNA TGTGCCAGTAGTAGGTCGGCTGGAAACACCATATATTTT.

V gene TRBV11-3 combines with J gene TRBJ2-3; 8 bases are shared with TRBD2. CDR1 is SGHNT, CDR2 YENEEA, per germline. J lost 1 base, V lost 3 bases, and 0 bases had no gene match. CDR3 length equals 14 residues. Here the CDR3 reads CASSFGRGTDTQYF. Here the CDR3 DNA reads TGTGCCAGCAGCTTCGGGAGGGGCACAGATACGCAGTATTTT.

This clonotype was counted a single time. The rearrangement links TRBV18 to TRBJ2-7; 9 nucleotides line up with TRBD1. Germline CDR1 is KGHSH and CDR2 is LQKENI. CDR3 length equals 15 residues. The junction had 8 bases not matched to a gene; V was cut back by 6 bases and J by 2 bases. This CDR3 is CASSRGQGSTYEQYF. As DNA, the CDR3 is TGTGCCAGCTCGCGAGGACAGGGGTCGACCTACGAGCAGTACTTC.

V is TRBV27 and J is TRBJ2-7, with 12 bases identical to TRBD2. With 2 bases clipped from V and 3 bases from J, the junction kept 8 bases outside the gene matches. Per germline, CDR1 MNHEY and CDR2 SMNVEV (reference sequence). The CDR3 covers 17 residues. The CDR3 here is CASSLGGGLAGHYEQYF. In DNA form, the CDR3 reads TGTGCCAGCAGTTTAGGGGGCGGACTAGCGGGGCACTACGAGCAGTACTTC.

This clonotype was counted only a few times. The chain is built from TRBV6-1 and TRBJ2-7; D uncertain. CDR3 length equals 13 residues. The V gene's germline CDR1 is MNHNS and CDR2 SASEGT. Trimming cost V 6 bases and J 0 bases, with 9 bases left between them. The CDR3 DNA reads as TGTGCCAGCAGCCTACAGAGCTCCTACGAGCAGTACTTC. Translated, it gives CASSLQSSYEQYF.

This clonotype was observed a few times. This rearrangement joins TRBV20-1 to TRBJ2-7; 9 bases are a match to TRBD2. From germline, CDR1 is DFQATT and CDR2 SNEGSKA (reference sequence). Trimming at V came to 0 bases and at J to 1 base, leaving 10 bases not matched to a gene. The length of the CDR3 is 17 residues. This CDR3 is CSARDWKAGGHSYEQYF. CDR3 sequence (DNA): TGCAGTGCTAGAGATTGGAAAGCGGGAGGCCATTCCTACGAGCAGTACTTC.

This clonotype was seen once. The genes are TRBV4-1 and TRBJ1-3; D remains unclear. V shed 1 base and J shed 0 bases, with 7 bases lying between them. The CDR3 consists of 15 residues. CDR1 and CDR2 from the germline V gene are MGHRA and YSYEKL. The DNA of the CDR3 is TGCGCCAGCAGCCAAGGCGAAGTCTCTGGAAACACCATATATTTT. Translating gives CASSQGEVSGNTIYF.